A selection of T cell receptor beta chains follows, all from one sample in a study of cytomegalovirus exposure and HLA in healthy donors. The data were produced by immunoSEQ multiplex PCR, yet TCRdb's version contains in-frame clones alone and is incomplete. The sample has roughly 150,000 clones, 75% to 90% seen once; the top ten hold about 2.3%. Sample: PBMCs. The receptors were gathered from a male donor in good health and CMV-seronegative. CDR3s include the opening cysteine and the closing phenylalanine or tryptophan. D genes are given only for firm matches. The size of a clone is reported for some rows only, either as once, few or many, or as a class for expanded clones.

>-|TRBV4-1|TRBJ1-1|-
CASRPPRVPSTEAFF
TGCGCCAGCAGGCCCCCCAGGGTCCCTTCCACTGAAGCTTTCTTT
>-|TRBV5-1|TRBJ1-1|-
CASSSTRRTEAFF
TGCGCCAGCAGCTCGACGCGGAGGACTGAAGCTTTCTTT
>TRBD1|TRBV4-1|TRBJ1-1|once
CASSRGQGGQNTEAFF
TGCGCCAGCAGCCGTGGACAGGGGGGCCAGAACACTGAAGCTTTCTTT
>TRBD1|TRBV6-1|TRBJ1-2|-
CASSRDAQGNYGYTF
TGTGCCAGCAGCAGAGACGCACAGGGGAACTATGGCTACACCTTC
>-|TRBV5-1|TRBJ1-1|-
CASSLQGNTEAFF
TGCGCCAGCAGCCTCCAGGGTAATACTGAAGCTTTCTTT
>TRBD1|TRBV9|TRBJ2-1|-
CASSVVGTGANEQFF
TGTGCCAGCAGCGTAGTAGGGACAGGGGCCAATGAGCAGTTCTTC
>TRBD1|TRBV29-1|TRBJ2-7|-
CSVGTGSSYEQYF
TGCAGCGTGGGGACAGGATCCTCCTACGAGCAGTACTTC
>TRBD1|TRBV4-3|TRBJ1-4|-
CASSQDRIGGAYNEKLFF
TGCGCCAGCAGCCAAGATCGTATAGGGGGCGCTTATAATGAAAAACTGTTTTTT
>-|TRBV19|TRBJ1-2|-
CASSIKTGPNGYTF
TGTGCCAGTAGTATAAAAACAGGGCCGAATGGCTACACCTTC
>TRBD1|TRBV5-1|TRBJ1-1|-
CASSRGGSVTEAFF
TGCGCCAGCAGCCGAGGGGGCTCGGTCACTGAAGCTTTCTTT
>-|TRBV7-9|TRBJ2-3|-
CASSLGADTQYF
TGTGCCAGCAGCTTAGGAGCGGATACGCAGTATTTT
>-|TRBV19|TRBJ2-5|-
CASSVQQGPANF
TGTGCCAGTAGTGTACAACAGGGCCCGGCCAACTTC
>-|TRBV19|TRBJ1-3|-
CASSRTGSSGNTIYF
TGTGCCAGTAGTCGGACGGGGAGCTCTGGAAACACCATATATTTT
>-|TRBV27|TRBJ1-1|-
CASSFNRGTEAFF
TGTGCCAGCAGTTTTAATAGGGGCACTGAAGCTTTCTTT
>TRBD2|TRBV4-2|TRBJ2-7|-
CASSRLTSGVYEQYF
TGTGCCAGCAGCAGACTGACTAGCGGGGTGTACGAGCAGTACTTC
>-|TRBV25-1|TRBJ2-2|-
CASSSSGGESTGELFF
TGTGCCAGCAGTTCTTCCGGAGGGGAATCCACCGGGGAGCTGTTTTTT
>TRBD2|TRBV9|TRBJ2-5|-
CASSEGLAGGRQETQYF
TGTGCCAGCAGCGAAGGACTAGCGGGGGGGCGACAAGAGACCCAGTACTTC
>-|TRBV2|TRBJ1-5|-
CASSEAPGHPGQPQHF
TGTGCCAGCAGTGAAGCTCCGGGACACCCCGGTCAGCCCCAGCATTTT
>-|TRBV5-1|TRBJ1-1|-
CASSGQFSNTEAFF
TGCGCCAGCAGCGGACAGTTTTCTAACACTGAAGCTTTCTTT
>-|TRBV18|TRBJ1-6|-
CASSPSLGIEGHF
TGTGCCAGCTCACCATCCTTGGGGATCGAGGGCCACTTT
>-|TRBV27|TRBJ2-7|-
CASSPIPSGYEQYF
TGTGCCAGCAGCCCTATCCCCTCGGGCTACGAGCAGTACTTC
>-|TRBV19|TRBJ2-7|once
CASSIGWGQVYEQYF
TGTGCCAGTAGTATAGGGTGGGGGCAAGTCTACGAGCAGTACTTC
>-|TRBV5-4|TRBJ2-1|-
CASSRTLYNEQFF
TGTGCCAGCAGCCGGACTCTCTACAATGAGCAGTTCTTC
>TRBD1|TRBV5-8|TRBJ1-5|-
CASSLARTGNQPQHF
TGTGCCAGCAGCTTGGCGAGGACAGGGAATCAGCCCCAGCATTTT
>TRBD1|TRBV11-2|TRBJ1-6|-
CASSLVQGVSPLHF
TGTGCCAGCAGCTTAGTTCAGGGGGTTTCACCCCTCCACTTT
>TRBD2|TRBV5-1|TRBJ2-5|-
CASSPQAGGQGETQYF
TGCGCCAGCAGCCCCCAGGCGGGGGGCCAGGGAGAGACCCAGTACTTC
>TRBD1|TRBV12-5|TRBJ1-1|-
CASGLKAGGTEAFF
TGTGCTAGTGGTTTGAAGGCAGGGGGGACTGAAGCTTTCTTT
>TRBD2|TRBV4-1|TRBJ2-1|-
CASSQTALAGGLYEQFF
TGCGCCAGCAGCCAAACGGCACTAGCGGGGGGCCTCTATGAGCAGTTCTTC
>TRBD1|TRBV19|TRBJ2-1|-
CASSVAGQGNNEQFF
TGTGCCAGTAGTGTCGCAGGACAGGGAAACAATGAGCAGTTCTTC
>-|TRBV9|TRBJ2-2|-
CASSVGLGQGNTGELFF
TGTGCCAGCAGCGTAGGTTTAGGGCAGGGGAACACCGGGGAGCTGTTTTTT
>TRBD1|TRBV12-5|TRBJ2-5|-
CASGSGTGGPAGETQYF
TGTGCTAGTGGCTCCGGGACAGGGGGACCAGCGGGAGAGACCCAGTACTTC
>TRBD1|TRBV5-1|TRBJ1-1|-
CASSLGGQGNTEAFF
TGCGCCAGCAGCTTGGGGGGACAGGGAAACACTGAAGCTTTCTTT
>TRBD1|TRBV9|TRBJ2-2|-
CASSDDRDRGTGELFF
TGTGCCAGCAGCGATGATCGGGACAGGGGCACCGGGGAGCTGTTTTTT
>TRBD1|TRBV2|TRBJ2-7|-
CASSSSGQEAYEQYF
TGTGCCAGCAGCTCGTCTGGACAGGAGGCCTACGAGCAGTACTTC
>-|TRBV7-2|TRBJ1-1|-
CASSWIMGDKAFF
TGTGCCAGCAGTTGGATAATGGGGGACAAAGCTTTCTTT
>TRBD1|TRBV6-5|TRBJ1-2|-
CASSQGQGIGYTF
TGTGCCAGCAGCCAGGGACAGGGGATAGGCTACACCTTC
>-|TRBV5-1|TRBJ2-3|-
CASSLEGGPGTDTQYF
TGCGCCAGCAGCTTGGAGGGGGGGCCTGGCACAGATACGCAGTATTTT
>TRBD2|TRBV5-1|TRBJ2-7|few
CASSPDPGLAIHEQYF
TGCGCCAGCAGCCCTGACCCGGGACTAGCGATCCACGAGCAGTACTTC
>-|TRBV27|TRBJ1-6|-
CASSFSRGSPLHF
TGTGCCAGCAGTTTCAGTAGGGGGTCACCCCTCCACTTT
>-|TRBV27|TRBJ1-6|-
CASSLSVLTGGNSPLHF
TGTGCCAGCAGTTTATCGGTACTAACCGGAGGTAATTCACCCCTCCACTTT
>-|TRBV10-1|TRBJ2-3|-
CASRGDSDTQYF
TGCGCCAGCAGGGGAGATTCAGATACGCAGTATTTT
>TRBD1|TRBV5-1|TRBJ1-2|-
CASSPRDRDGYTF
TGCGCCAGCAGCCCCCGGGACAGGGACGGCTACACCTTC
>-|TRBV6-6|TRBJ2-6|few
CASSSGVGANVLTF
TGTGCCAGCAGTTCGGGAGTTGGGGCCAACGTCCTGACTTTC
>-|TRBV7-2|TRBJ2-3|once
CASTPGFARRDTQYF
TGTGCCAGCACCCCCGGCTTTGCTCGGCGGGATACGCAGTATTTT
>TRBD1|TRBV7-9|TRBJ2-1|-
CSSSLTGTGNYNEQFF
TGTTCCAGCAGCCTAACCGGGACAGGGAACTACAATGAGCAGTTCTTC
>-|TRBV5-6|TRBJ1-3|-
CASSTPAANSGNTIYF
TGTGCCAGCAGCACTCCTGCGGCCAACTCTGGAAACACCATATATTTT